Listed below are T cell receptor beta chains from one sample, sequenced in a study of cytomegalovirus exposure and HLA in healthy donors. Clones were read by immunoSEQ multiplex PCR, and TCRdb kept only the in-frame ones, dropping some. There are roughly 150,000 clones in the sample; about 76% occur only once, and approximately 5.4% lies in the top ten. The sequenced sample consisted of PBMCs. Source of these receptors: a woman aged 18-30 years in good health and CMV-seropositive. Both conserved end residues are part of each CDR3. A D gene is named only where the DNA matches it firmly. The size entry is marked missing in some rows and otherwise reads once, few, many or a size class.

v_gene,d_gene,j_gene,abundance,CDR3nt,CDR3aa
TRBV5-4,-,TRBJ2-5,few,TGTGCCAGCAGCTTGGCCAGGGGAGAGACCCAGTACTTC,CASSLARGETQYF
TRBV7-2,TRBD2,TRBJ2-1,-,TGTGCCAGCAGCTCCAGGACTAGACCCAATGAGCAGTTCTTC,CASSSRTRPNEQFF
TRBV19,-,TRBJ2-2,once,TGTGCCAGTGGCAGTATTGAAATCTGGGAGCTGTTTTTT,CASGSIEIWELFF
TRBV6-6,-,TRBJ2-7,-,TGTGCCAGTTCCTCCCCCCCCTCCGAGCAGTACTTC,CASSSPPSEQYF
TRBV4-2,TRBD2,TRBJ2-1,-,TGTGCCAGCAGCCAAGATCTGGGCGCGGGGGGTGTCAATGAGCAGTTCTTC,CASSQDLGAGGVNEQFF
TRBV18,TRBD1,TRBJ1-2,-,TGTGCCAGCTCACCCGGACAGGGGATTGGCTACACCTTC,CASSPGQGIGYTF
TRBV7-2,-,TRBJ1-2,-,TGTGCCAGCAGCTTATCTCCAGATTACTATGGCTACACCTTC,CASSLSPDYYGYTF
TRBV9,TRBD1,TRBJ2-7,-,TGTGCCAGCGGCACCGGACAGGGATTCGACGAGCAGTACTTC,CASGTGQGFDEQYF
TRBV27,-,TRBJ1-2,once,TGTGCCAGCAGCCTAGCCCCCGCGGGCCGCTCCTTTTATGGCTACACCTTC,CASSLAPAGRSFYGYTF
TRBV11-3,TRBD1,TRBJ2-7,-,TGTGCCAGCAGCACAAGGACAGGGGACGAGCAGTACTTC,CASSTRTGDEQYF
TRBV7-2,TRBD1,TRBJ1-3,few,TGTGCCAGCAGCAAACAGGGGGGAGGAAACACCATATATTTT,CASSKQGGGNTIYF
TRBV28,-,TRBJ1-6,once,TGTGCCAGCAGTTTATACAAGGGAGGTATCGTTTCCTATAATTCACCCCTCCACTTT,CASSLYKGGIVSYNSPLHF
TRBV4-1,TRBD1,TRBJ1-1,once,TGCGCCAGCAGCCAAGTGGGACAGGGGACTCGGAACACTGAAGCTTTCTTT,CASSQVGQGTRNTEAFF
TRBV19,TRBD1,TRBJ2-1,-,TGTGCCAGTAGTATCCTGGGGGACAGGGGGCACAATGAGCAGTTCTTC,CASSILGDRGHNEQFF
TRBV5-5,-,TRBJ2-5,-,TGTGCCAGCACCCAGGGGCACGGAGGTAAAGAGACCCAGTACTTC,CASTQGHGGKETQYF
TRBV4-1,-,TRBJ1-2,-,TGCGCCAGCAGCCAAGGGATATCCGGAGACTACGGCTACACCTTC,CASSQGISGDYGYTF
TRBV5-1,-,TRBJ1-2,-,TGCGCCAGTAGCGCGGGGGAGAACTATGGCTACACCTTC,CASSAGENYGYTF
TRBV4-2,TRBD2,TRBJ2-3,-,TGTGCCAGCAGCCCCACGACTAGCGGGTTCTCTAGCACAGATACGCAGTATTTT,CASSPTTSGFSSTDTQYF
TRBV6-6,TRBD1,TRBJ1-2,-,TGTGCCAGCAGTTACGGACAGGGGTCTCCGGGCTACACCTTC,CASSYGQGSPGYTF
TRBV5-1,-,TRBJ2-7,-,TGCGCCAGCAGCACCGGACACCTCTCCTACGAGCAGTACTTC,CASSTGHLSYEQYF
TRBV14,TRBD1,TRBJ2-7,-,TGTGCCAGCAGCCAAGGCGGGACAGGGGTTGCCTACGAGCAGTACTTC,CASSQGGTGVAYEQYF
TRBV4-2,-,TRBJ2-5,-,TGTGCCAGCAGCCCGACAGGCCCCCAAGAGACCCAGTACTTC,CASSPTGPQETQYF
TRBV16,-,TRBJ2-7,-,TGTGCCAGCAGCCTCTCATGGCCTGCCTACGAGCAGTACTTC,CASSLSWPAYEQYF
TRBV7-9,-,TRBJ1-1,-,TGTGCCAGCAGCTTACCGTCAGGGGAAAACACTGAAGCTTTCTTT,CASSLPSGENTEAFF
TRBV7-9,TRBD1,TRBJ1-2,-,TGTGCCAGCAGCCTAGGGACAGGGGGCCATGGCTACACCTTC,CASSLGTGGHGYTF
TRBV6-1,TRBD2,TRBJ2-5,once,TGTGCCAGCAGTCCACTAGCGGGGTCTCCAGAGACCCAGTACTTC,CASSPLAGSPETQYF
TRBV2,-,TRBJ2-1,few,TGTGCCACCGGGCCGGACTATTACAATGAGCAGTTCTTC,CATGPDYYNEQFF
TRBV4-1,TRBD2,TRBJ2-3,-,TGCGCCAGCAGCCGCGGACTAGCGGGGGGCACAGATACGCAGTATTTT,CASSRGLAGGTDTQYF
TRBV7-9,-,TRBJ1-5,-,TGTGCCAGCAGCTTAGTAAGCGGTCAGCCCCAGCATTTT,CASSLVSGQPQHF
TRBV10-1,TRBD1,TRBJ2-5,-,TGCGCCAGCAGGGATGGGACAGGGCGGGCCCAGTACTTC,CASRDGTGRAQYF
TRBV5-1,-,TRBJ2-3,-,TGCGCCAGCAGCCTAGGGGTTTCTAGCACAGATACGCAGTATTTT,CASSLGVSSTDTQYF
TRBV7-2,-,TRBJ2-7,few,TGTGCCAGCAGCAGTAGACAGGCCACCTACGAGCAGTACTTC,CASSSRQATYEQYF